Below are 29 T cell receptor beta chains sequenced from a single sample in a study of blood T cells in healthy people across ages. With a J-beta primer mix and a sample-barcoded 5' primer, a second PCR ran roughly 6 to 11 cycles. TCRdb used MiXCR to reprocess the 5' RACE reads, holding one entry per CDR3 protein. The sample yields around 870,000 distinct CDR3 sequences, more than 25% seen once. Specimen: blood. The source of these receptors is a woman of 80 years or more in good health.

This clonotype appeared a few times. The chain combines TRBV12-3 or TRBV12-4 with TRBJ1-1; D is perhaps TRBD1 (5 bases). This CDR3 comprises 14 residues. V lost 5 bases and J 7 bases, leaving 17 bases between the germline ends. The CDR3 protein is CASSGREGRSEAFF. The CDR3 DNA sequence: TGTGCCAGCAGTGGACGTGAGGGGAGGAGTGAAGCTTTCTTT.

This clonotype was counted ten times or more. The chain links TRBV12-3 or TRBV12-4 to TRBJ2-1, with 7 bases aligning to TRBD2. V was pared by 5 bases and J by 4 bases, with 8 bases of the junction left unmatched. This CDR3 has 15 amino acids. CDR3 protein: CASSELSSGYNEQFF. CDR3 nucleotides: TGTGCCAGCAGTGAACTATCTAGCGGATACAATGAGCAGTTCTTC.

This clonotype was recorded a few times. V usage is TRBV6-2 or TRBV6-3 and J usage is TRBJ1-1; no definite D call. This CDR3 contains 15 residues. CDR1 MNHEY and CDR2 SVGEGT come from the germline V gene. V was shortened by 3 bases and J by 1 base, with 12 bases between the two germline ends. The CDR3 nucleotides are TGTGCCAGCAGTTATAGCCCTCGGCAGAACACTGAAGCTTTCTTT. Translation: CASSYSPRQNTEAFF.

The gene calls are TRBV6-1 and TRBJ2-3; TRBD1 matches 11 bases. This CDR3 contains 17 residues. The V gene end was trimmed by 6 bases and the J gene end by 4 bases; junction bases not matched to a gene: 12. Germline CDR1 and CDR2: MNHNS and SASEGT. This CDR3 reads CASSQTIGQGAADTQYF. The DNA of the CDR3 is TGTGCCAGCAGCCAGACCATAGGACAGGGGGCCGCAGATACGCAGTATTTT.

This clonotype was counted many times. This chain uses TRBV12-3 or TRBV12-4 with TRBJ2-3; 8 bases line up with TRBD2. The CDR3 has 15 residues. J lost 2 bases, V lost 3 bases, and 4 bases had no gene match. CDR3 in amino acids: CASSFQRGPTDTQYF. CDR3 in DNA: TGTGCCAGCAGTTTTCAGCGGGGGCCCACAGATACGCAGTATTTT.

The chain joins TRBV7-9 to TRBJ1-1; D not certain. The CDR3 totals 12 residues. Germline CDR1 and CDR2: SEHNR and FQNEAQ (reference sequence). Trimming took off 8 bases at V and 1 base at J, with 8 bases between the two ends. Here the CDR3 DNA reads TGTGCCAGCCGCTATAGGAACACTGAAGCTTTCTTT. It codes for CASRYRNTEAFF.

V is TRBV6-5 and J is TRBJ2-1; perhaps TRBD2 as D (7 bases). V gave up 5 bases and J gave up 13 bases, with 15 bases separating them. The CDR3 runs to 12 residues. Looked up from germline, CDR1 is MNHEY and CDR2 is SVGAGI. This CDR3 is CASSRGGGTQFF. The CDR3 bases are TGTGCCAGCAGTCGAGGGGGGGGGACCCAGTTCTTC.

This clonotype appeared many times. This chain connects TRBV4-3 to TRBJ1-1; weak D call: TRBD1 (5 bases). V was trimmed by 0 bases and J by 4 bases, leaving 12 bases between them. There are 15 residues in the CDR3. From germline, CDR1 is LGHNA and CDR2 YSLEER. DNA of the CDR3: TGCGCCAGCAGCCAAGACCCCAGGGTCGGCACTGAAGCTTTCTTT. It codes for CASSQDPRVGTEAFF.

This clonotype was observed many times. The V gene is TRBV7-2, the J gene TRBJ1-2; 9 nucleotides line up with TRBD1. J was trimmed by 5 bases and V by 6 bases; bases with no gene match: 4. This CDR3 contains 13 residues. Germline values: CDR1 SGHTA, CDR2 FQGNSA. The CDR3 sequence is CASSSTGGYGYTF. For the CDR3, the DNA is TGTGCCAGCAGTTCGACAGGGGGATATGGCTACACCTTC.

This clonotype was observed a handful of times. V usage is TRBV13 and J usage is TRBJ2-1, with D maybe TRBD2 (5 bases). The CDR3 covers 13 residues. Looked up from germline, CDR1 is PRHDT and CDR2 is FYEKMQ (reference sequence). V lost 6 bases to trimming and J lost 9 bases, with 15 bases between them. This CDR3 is CASRTTEGSEQFF. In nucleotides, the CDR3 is TGTGCCAGCAGAACTACCGAGGGTAGTGAGCAGTTCTTC.

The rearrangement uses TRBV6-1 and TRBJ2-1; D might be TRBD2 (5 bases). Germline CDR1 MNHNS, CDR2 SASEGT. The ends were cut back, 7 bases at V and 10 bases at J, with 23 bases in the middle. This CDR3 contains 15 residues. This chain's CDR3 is CASTFAGRSSYEQFF. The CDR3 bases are TGTGCCAGCACTTTCGCGGGTCGCTCTTCCTACGAGCAGTTCTTC.

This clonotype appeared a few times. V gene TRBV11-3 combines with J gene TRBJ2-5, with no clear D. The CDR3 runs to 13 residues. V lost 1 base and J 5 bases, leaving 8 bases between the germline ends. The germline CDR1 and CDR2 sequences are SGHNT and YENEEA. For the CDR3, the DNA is TGTGCCAGCAGCTTAGTTTCGTCGGAGACCCAGTACTTC. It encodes CASSLVSSETQYF.

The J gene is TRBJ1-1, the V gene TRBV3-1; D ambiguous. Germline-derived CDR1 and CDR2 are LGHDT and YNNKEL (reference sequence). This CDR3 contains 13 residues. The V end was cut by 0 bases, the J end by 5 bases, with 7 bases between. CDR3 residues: CASSQDGQTEAFF. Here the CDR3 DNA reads TGTGCCAGCAGCCAAGATGGGCAGACTGAAGCTTTCTTT.

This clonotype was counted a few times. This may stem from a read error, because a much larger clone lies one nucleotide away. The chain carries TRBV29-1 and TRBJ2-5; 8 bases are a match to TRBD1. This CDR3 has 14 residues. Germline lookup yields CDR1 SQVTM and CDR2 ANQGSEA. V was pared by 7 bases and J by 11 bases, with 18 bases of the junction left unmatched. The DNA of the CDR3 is TGCAGCGCGGGGACAGGAACCTTTAGGGATGAGCAGTACTTC. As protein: CSAGTGTFRDEQYF.

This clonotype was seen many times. CDR3 DNA sequence: TGCAGTGCTAGTCCCGGGACAGGGATATCCTATGGCTACACCTTC. Translating gives CSASPGTGISYGYTF. The chain uses TRBV20-1 and TRBJ1-2; TRBD1 matches 9 bases. In germline, CDR1 is DFQATT, CDR2 SNEGSKA (reference sequence). The CDR3 totals 15 residues. V was clipped by 3 bases and J by 4 bases; unmatched bases: 9.

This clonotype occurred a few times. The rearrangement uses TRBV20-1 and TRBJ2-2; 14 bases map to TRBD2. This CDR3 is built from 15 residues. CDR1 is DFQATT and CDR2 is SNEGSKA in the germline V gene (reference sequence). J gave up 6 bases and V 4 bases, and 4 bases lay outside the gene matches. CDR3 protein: CSATGLAGGSGELFF. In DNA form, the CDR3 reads TGCAGTGCTACTGGACTAGCGGGGGGATCCGGGGAGCTGTTTTTT.

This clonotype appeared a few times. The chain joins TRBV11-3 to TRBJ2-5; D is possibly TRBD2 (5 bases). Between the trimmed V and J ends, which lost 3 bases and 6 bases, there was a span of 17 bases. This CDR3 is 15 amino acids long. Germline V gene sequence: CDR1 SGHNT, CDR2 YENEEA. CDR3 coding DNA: TGTGCCAGCAGCTTGGGTGGGGAGTCAAGAAAGACCCAGTACTTC. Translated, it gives CASSLGGESRKTQYF.

The CDR3: CASGDRGDNQPQHF. The CDR3 bases are TGTGCCAGCGGAGACCGCGGGGACAATCAGCCCCAGCATTTT. V usage is TRBV6-6 and J usage is TRBJ1-5, with no clear D. CDR1 is MNHNY and CDR2 is SVGAGI in the germline V gene (reference sequence). CDR3 size: 14 residues. Trimming shortened V by 8 bases and J by 3 bases, and 14 bases separated the two germline ends.

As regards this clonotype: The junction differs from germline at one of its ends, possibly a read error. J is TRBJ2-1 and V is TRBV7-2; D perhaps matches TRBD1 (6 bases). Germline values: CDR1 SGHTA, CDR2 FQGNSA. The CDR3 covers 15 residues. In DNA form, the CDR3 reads TGTGCCAGCAGCTTAGATGGGGGCGCCGACAATGGGCAGTTCTTC. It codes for CASSLDGGADNGQFF. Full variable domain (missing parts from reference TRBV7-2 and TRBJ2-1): GAGVSQSPSNKVTEKGKDVELRCDPISGHTALYWYRQSLGQGLEFLIYFQGNSAPDKSGLPSDRFSAERTGGSVSTLTIQRTQQEDSAVYLCASSLDGGADNGQFFGPGTRLTVL.

CDR3 residues: CASSVSLGKTQYF. As DNA, the CDR3 is TGTGCCAGCAGTGTTTCGCTAGGGAAGACCCAGTACTTC. The genes are TRBV2 and TRBJ2-5; no reliable D call. V shed 4 bases and J shed 6 bases, with 12 bases lying between them. The CDR3 loop spans 13 amino acids. Germline CDR1 is SNHLY and CDR2 is FYNNEI.

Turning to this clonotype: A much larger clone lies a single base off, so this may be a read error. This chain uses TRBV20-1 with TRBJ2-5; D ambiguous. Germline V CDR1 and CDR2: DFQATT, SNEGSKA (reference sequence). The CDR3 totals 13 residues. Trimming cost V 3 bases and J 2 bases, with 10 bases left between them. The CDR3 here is CSASPNTQETQYF. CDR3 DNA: TGCAGTGCTAGTCCCAACACACAAGAGACCCAGTACTTC.

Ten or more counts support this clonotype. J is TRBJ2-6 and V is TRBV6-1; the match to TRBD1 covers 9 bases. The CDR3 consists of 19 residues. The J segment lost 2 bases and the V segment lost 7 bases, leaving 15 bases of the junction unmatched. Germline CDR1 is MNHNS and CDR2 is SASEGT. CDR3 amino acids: CASTQLLGQGEPGANVLTF. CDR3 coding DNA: TGTGCCAGCACCCAATTGCTGGGACAGGGAGAACCTGGGGCCAACGTCCTGACTTTC.

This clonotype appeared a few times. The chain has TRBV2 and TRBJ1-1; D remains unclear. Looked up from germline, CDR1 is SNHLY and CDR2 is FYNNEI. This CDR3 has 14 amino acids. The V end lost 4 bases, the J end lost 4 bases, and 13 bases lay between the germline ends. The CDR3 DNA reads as TGTGCCAGCAGTGCGGAGGGTGTGGGCACTGAAGCTTTCTTT. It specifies CASSAEGVGTEAFF.

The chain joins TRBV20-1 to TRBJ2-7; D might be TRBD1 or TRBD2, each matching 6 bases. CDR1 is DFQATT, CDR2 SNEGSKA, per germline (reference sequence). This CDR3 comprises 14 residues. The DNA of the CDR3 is TGCAGCATTAGAAAGGGGGGTTCGGGGAGTGAGCAGTACTTC. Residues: CSIRKGGSGSEQYF.

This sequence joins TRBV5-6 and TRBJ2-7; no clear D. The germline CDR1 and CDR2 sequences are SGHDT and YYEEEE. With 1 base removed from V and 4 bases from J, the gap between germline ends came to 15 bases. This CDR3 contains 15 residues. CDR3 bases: TGTGCCAGCAGCTTGCGGAGTTTAATTAGATACGAGCAGTACTTC. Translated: CASSLRSLIRYEQYF.

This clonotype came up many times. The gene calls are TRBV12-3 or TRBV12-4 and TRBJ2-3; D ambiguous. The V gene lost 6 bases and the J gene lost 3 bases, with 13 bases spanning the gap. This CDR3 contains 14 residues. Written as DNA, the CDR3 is TGTGCCAGCAGGGGCTCGGTGAGGACAGATACGCAGTATTTT. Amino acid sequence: CASRGSVRTDTQYF.

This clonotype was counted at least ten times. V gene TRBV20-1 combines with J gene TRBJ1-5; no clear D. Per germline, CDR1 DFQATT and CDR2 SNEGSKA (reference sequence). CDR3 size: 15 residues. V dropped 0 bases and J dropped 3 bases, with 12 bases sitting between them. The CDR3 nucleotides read TGCAGTGCTAGAGATTTGTTGTCAGTCAATCAGCCCCAGCATTTT. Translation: CSARDLLSVNQPQHF.

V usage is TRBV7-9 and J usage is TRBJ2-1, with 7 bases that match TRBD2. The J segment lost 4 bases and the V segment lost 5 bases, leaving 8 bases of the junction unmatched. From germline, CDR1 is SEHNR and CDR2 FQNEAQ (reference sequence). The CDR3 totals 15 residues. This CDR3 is CASSRVRGGYNEQFF. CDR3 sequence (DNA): TGTGCCAGCAGCCGGGTGCGGGGAGGGTACAATGAGCAGTTCTTC.

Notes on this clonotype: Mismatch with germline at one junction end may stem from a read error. This CDR3 is CASRGLAVSTDAQYF. The CDR3 bases are TGTGCCAGCAGAGGACTAGCGGTGAGCACAGATGCGCAGTATTTT. The V gene is TRBV12-3 or TRBV12-4, the J gene TRBJ2-3, with 10 bases aligning to TRBD2. This CDR3 is 15 amino acids long.